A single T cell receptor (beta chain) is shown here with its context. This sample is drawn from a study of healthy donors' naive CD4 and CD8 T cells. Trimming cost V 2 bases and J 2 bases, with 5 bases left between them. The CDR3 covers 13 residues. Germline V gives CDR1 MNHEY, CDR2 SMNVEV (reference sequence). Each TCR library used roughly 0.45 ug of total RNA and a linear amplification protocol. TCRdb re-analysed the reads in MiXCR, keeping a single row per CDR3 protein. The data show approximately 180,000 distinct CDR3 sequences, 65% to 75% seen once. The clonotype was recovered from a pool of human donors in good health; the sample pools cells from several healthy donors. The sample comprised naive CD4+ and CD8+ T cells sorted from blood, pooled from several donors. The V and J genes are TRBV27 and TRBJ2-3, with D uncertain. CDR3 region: CASSLGFTDTQYF. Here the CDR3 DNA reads TGTGCCAGCAGTTTAGGGTTCACAGATACGCAGTATTTT.